These 14 T cell receptor beta chains came from one sample sequenced in a study of patients and donors after allogeneic stem cell transplantation. TCRdb itself ran the RT-PCR reads through MiXCR, one entry per CDR3 protein. The data hold 200,000 to 250,000 distinct CDR3 sequences, with 13% to 15% observed a single time. Input material: blood, either unsorted or a sorted T cell fraction (not recorded which). The receptors were sampled from a human donor who was either an allogeneic HSCT recipient or a stem cell or donor lymphocyte infusion donor (not recorded which). It is not recorded whose cells these are; they may come from a transplant donor.

The rearrangement links TRBV24-1 to TRBJ2-3; no clear D gene. CDR1 is KGHDR and CDR2 is SFDVKD in the germline V gene. CDR3 length: 15 amino acids. V was shortened by 3 bases and J by 2 bases, with 11 bases between the two germline ends. CDR3 coding DNA: TGTGCCACCAGTGATCAAAAGACCTCCACAGATACGCAGTATTTT. As protein: CATSDQKTSTDTQYF.

This clonotype was detected a few times. This chain joins TRBV6-1 and TRBJ2-5; possibly TRBD1 for D (6 bases). Germline V gene sequence: CDR1 MNHNS, CDR2 SASEGT. The ends were cut back, 7 bases at V and 5 bases at J, with 17 bases in the middle. The CDR3 is 14 residues long. CDR3 nucleotides: TGTGCCAGCACCTTATCCAGGGGTACGGAGACCCAGTACTTC. Its protein is CASTLSRGTETQYF.

The V and J genes are TRBV7-8 and TRBJ2-5; unclear D gene. The CDR3 runs to 13 residues. V was shortened by 6 bases and J by 4 bases, with 12 bases between the two germline ends. The germline CDR1 and CDR2 sequences are SGHVS and FQNEAQ. The CDR3 DNA reads TGTGCCAGCAGGGATGGACCGCCAGAGACCCAGTACTTC. Residues: CASRDGPPETQYF.

This clonotype turned up a few times. This chain links TRBV4-3 with TRBJ1-4; TRBD1 matches 7 bases. Germline CDR1 LGHNA, CDR2 YSLEER. CDR3 length: 15 residues. The V segment lost 0 bases and the J segment 7 bases; nucleotides outside the gene matches: 5. CDR3 amino acids: CASSQDRGRGEKLFF. The CDR3 coding sequence is TGCGCCAGCAGCCAAGATAGGGGGCGCGGTGAAAAACTGTTTTTT.

This clonotype appeared a few times. This chain uses TRBV28 with TRBJ2-5, with D unresolved. Germline V lookup: CDR1 MDHEN, CDR2 SYDVKM. The CDR3 runs 12 residues. Trimming shortened V by 6 bases and J by 4 bases, and 9 bases separated the two germline ends. Here the CDR3 reads CASRQMPETQYF. For the CDR3, the DNA is TGTGCCAGCAGACAAATGCCAGAGACCCAGTACTTC.

V and J are TRBV6-1 and TRBJ1-1; D not resolved. Germline V gene data show CDR1 as MNHNS and CDR2 as SASEGT. The CDR3 length is 8 residues. With 5 bases removed from V and 11 bases from J, the gap between germline ends came to 3 bases. DNA for the CDR3: TGTGCCAGCAGTTGGGCTTTCTTT. Its translation is CASSWAFF.

This clonotype was recorded a few times. CDR3 nucleotide sequence: TGTGCCAGCAGTCGGACTAGCGGGGACCCCCACGAGCAGTACTTC. The encoded protein is CASSRTSGDPHEQYF. J is TRBJ2-7 and V is TRBV3-1; TRBD2 matches 12 bases. V lost 6 bases to trimming and J lost 5 bases; unmatched junction nucleotides: 8. Per germline, CDR1 LGHDT and CDR2 YNNKEL (reference sequence). This CDR3 spans 15 amino acids.

This clonotype occurred a few times. The V and J genes are TRBV7-3 and TRBJ2-1; TRBD1 matches at 9 bases. Germline lookup yields CDR1 SGHTA and CDR2 FQGTGA. This CDR3 spans 15 amino acids. The V gene end was trimmed by 0 bases and the J gene end by 10 bases; junction bases not matched to a gene: 7. The CDR3 reads CASSLTRQGGMEQFF. CDR3 in DNA: TGTGCCAGCAGCTTAACACGACAGGGGGGTATGGAGCAGTTCTTC.

This clonotype has more than one count but fewer than ten. CDR3 DNA sequence: TGCGCCAGCAGCCACGGAGACACGCGCTACGAGCAGTACTTC. Its translation: CASSHGDTRYEQYF. The chain combines TRBV5-1 with TRBJ2-7; D gene uncertain. The CDR3 is 14 residues long. V gave up 4 bases and J gave up 3 bases, with 14 bases separating them. The germline CDR1 and CDR2 sequences are SGHRS and YFSETQ.

In regard to this clonotype: This likely traces to a read error, being one base from a far larger clone. The chain couples TRBV14 to TRBJ2-7; no firm D call. Germline values: CDR1 SGHDN, CDR2 FVKESK. Trimming pared 0 bases from V and 3 bases from J, leaving 0 bases between. The CDR3 has 11 residues. The CDR3 DNA follows: TGTGCCAGCAGCCAAGACTACGAGCAGTACTTC. Its protein is CASSQDYEQYF. The full variable domain, in which reference TRBV14 and TRBJ2-7 provide the parts outside the CDR3, is EAGVTQFPSHSVIEKGQTVTLRCDPISGHDNLYWYRRVMGKEIKFLLHFVKESKQDESGMPNNRFLAERTGGTYSTLKVQPAELEDSGVYFCASSQDYEQYFGPGTRLTVT.

The rearrangement links TRBV7-8 to TRBJ1-6; D is undetermined. This CDR3 spans 15 amino acids. Trimming cost V 5 bases and J 7 bases, with 15 bases left between them. The germline CDR1 and CDR2 sequences are SGHVS and FQNEAQ. DNA of the CDR3: TGTGCCAGCAGCCCAGATCCGGTTTTGAATTCACCCCTCCACTTT. Protein: CASSPDPVLNSPLHF. Filled out from reference TRBV7-8 and TRBJ1-6, the complete variable domain reads GAGVSQSPRYKVAKRGQDVALRCDPISGHVSLFWYQQALGQGPEFLTYFQNEAQLDKSGLPSDRFFAERPEGSVSTLKIQRTQQEDSAVYLCASSPDPVLNSPLHFGNGTRLTVT.

The J gene is TRBJ2-1, the V gene TRBV19; D may correspond to TRBD1 or TRBD2 (5 bases each). The V gene lost 5 bases and the J gene lost 6 bases, with 14 bases spanning the gap. The CDR3 sequence is 14 residues long. Germline loops: CDR1 LNHDA, CDR2 SQIVND (reference sequence). The DNA of the CDR3 is TGTGCCAGTAGTCGGGACCGCCTACGCAATGAGCAGTTCTTC. Protein: CASSRDRLRNEQFF.

This clonotype was seen many times. The chain couples TRBV29-1 to TRBJ1-2; maybe TRBD1 (6 bases). CDR1 is SQVTM and CDR2 is ANQGSEA in the germline V gene. The CDR3 covers 13 residues. The V gene lost 7 bases and the J gene lost 7 bases, with 19 bases spanning the gap. This chain's CDR3 is CSARSTGALGYTF. CDR3 sequence (DNA): TGCAGCGCCCGATCTACGGGGGCGCTTGGCTACACCTTC.

The chain is built from TRBV21-1 and TRBJ2-1; whether TRBD2, the table's D call, matches the DNA was not checked. TRBV21-1 is a documented pseudogene. This CDR3 spans 19 amino acids. The CDR3 spells CASSKGRARLAGVHNEQFF. CDR3 in DNA: TGTGCCAGCAGCAAGGGAAGGGCCCGACTAGCGGGGGTACACAATGAGCAGTTCTTC.